The subject of this entry is one T cell receptor beta chain. Germline V gene lookup returns CDR1 SGHNT and CDR2 YYREEE (reference sequence). Trimming removed 3 bases from V and 4 bases from J; junction bases left unmatched: 8. The CDR3 consists of 17 residues. The sample belongs to a study of blood T cell repertoires in COVID-19. Across the whole study: From the United States, Italy and Spain came samples of acute and convalescent COVID-19.

TCRdb keeps only in-frame clones here, not all; method: immunoSEQ multiplex PCR. The table lists about 220,000 clones, 65% to 90% of them singletons. The sample was peripheral blood. The receptor was derived from a human donor in a cohort sampled during active COVID-19. V usage is TRBV5-4 and J usage is TRBJ2-7; TRBD2 matches 15 bases. The DNA for the CDR3 is TGTGCCAGCAGCTCCGGGACTAGCGGGAGGCGTGGGTACGAGCAGTACTTC. It translates to CASSSGTSGRRGYEQYF.